This TCR beta chain was retrieved from a study of shared clonotypes between healthy human individuals (dated by TCRdb to 2020 to 2021). Some background on the complete study: The cohort comprised a couple of women and a few men aged 18 to 49 years. To increase sequencing depth and limit assay-specific biases, different laboratories used diverse techniques to prepare libraries and sequence TCR repertoires. Blood TCR repertoires of several healthy adults were deeply sequenced to estimate repertoire size and the extent of clonotype sharing between individuals. Each donor's leukapheresis produced roughly between roughly 0.85 and 9 billion PBMCs. Per donor, three plates each were used for CD4 naive and CD4 memory, two for CD8 naive, and one for CD8 memory. General findings and caveats noted by the study authors: Sharing across several donors was observed for roughly 5.4% of naive CD4, about 3.2% of naive CD8, about 2.3% of memory CD4, and less than 0.45% of memory CD8 clonotypes. Compared with non-shared clonotypes, clonotypes shared by all four sorted-subset donors had higher generation probabilities. The genetic and exposure-history diversity represented was limited by the small number of donors. Sampling was limited to blood, and TCR repertoires in tissue likely differ from TCR repertoires in blood. Based on pairwise subsampling, the degree of clonotype sharing among donors was expected to be affected by sequencing depth. Naive subsets generally had larger estimated clonotype richness than memory subsets. Even with the large sequencing depth, rarefaction of the sorted-subset datasets indicated that sequencing was incomplete.

TCR CDR3 regions were amplified from genomic DNA by multiplex PCR using the deep immunoSEQ assay. Genomic DNA extracted from each cell subset was distributed evenly over all wells of several immunoSEQ 96-well plates, and each plate served as one replicate. For sorted subsets, around 200 ng genomic DNA, equal to 30,000 or so T cell genomes, was loaded into each replicate PCR. Purified libraries were measured with a Qubit 3.0 fluorometer, size-checked on a Bioanalyzer 2100, and measured again with the KAPA Library Quantification kit. A separate single-read 150-cycle Illumina NextSeq 550 flow cell was used to sequence each immunoSEQ 96-well plate. The original methods were these. Because the immunoSEQ output held only junctional sequences and lacked quality scores, the filtering could not match the filtering applied to full-length reads. To assign V/J genes and CDR3, sequences were annotated against IMGT germline references using PyIR, a Python wrapper for IgBLAST v1.9. Reads were removed for weak V/J assignments (E-value above 1e-6), missing CDR3, stop codons, out-of-frame junctions, or ambiguous translated residues. V3J clonotypes were defined by identical inferred V gene, J gene, and CDR3 amino acid sequence. Percentage overlap between repertoires was computed as shared unique clonotypes divided by the size of the smaller repertoire. Richness of each repertoire was evaluated using RTK rarefaction, the Chao1 estimator, and Recon v2.1 estimates of unobserved clonotypes. OLGA was used to compute generation probabilities for all TCRbeta clonotypes that the gDNA method yielded from a few donors. Entries here come from immuneACCESS through TCRdb and include only in-frame sequences with V and J called. Some clones fail to appear in such tables; in the studies checked, an unresolved V gene covers under half of the shortfall, and the cause of the remainder is unknown. V, J and clone size are those of that table, while D and trimming were read from the DNA. This sample has some 2,000,000 clones in its table, and 90% to 96% of those were observed once. Approximately 0.13% of the sample is held by the ten biggest clonotypes.

Healthy HIV-negative adults with no recently reported acute infections or vaccinations were included as donors. Only Caucasian adults living in Nashville, Tennessee, USA were represented among the donors. Magnetic negative selection was used to enrich CD4+ T cells, after which naive cells were positively selected on CD45RA and the negative fraction became the memory subset. Blood was collected by leukapheresis, and PBMCs were isolated by Ficoll-Histopaque density gradient centrifugation and then cryopreserved in liquid nitrogen vapor phase. Analytical flow cytometry was used to check the purity and quantity of each magnetically sorted T cell population. Genomic DNA was isolated from every sorted fraction and measured by UV absorbance on a Nanodrop 2000c. As encoded in the germline V gene, CDR1 is MDHEN while CDR2 is SYDVKM. The cysteine opens and the phenylalanine closes a CDR3 of 14 amino acids. Only the CDR3 DNA is retained, 42 bases long and in frame from the first base. At the junction V is shortened by 4 bases and J by 0 bases, with 7 bases in between.

To note about this clone: Which antigen it targets is not known. Base qualities are not provided; no much larger clone lies one nucleotide away.

The sequence came from a young man in good health. The sample comprised naive CD4+ T cells sorted from blood. Reading the label with the study, this specimen's cell subset or site is: CD45RA+ positively selected. The V and J genes are TRBV28 and TRBJ2-4; too little of a D gene remains to name it. Read as DNA, the sequence is TGTGCCAGCAGTTGGACCCTAGCCAAAAACATTCAGTACTTC. The translation is CASSWTLAKNIQYF.